Each of the 17 T cell receptor beta chains below was sequenced from the same sample in a study of T-cell reconstitution after alpha-beta-depleted transplantation in children. Unique molecular identifiers were built into the TCRbeta library. In TCRdb, the PCR reads were re-called with MiXCR into one record per CDR3 protein. The data contain approximately 32,000 distinct CDR3 sequences, around 6.6% of them singletons. Their cognate antigens are unknown. Overall study findings and caveats: Reported findings indicate that, about two months after transplant, alpha-beta T cells came from several hundred expanded clones, which were derived from non-depleted graft cells.

The sequencing here drew on peripheral blood, taken 60 days after TCRalphabeta/CD19-depleted stem cell transplant. The receptors shown here come from a child in the first two years of life who had a stem cell transplant for acute myeloid leukemia, so the T cells may come from the graft donor.

Ten or more counts support this clonotype. The genes are TRBV5-6 and TRBJ2-2; no firm D call. The V end lost 3 bases, the J end lost 6 bases, and 9 bases lay between the germline ends. Germline V gene lookup returns CDR1 SGHDT and CDR2 YYEEEE. This CDR3 comprises 13 residues. The CDR3 spells CASSWTGAGELFF. In nucleotides, the CDR3 is TGTGCCAGCAGCTGGACCGGAGCCGGGGAGCTGTTTTTT. Full variable domain (outside the CDR3, taken from reference TRBV5-6 and TRBJ2-2): DAGVTQSPTHLIKTRGQQVTLRCSPKSGHDTVSWYQQALGQGPQFIFQYYEEEERQRGNFPDRFSGHQFPNYSSELNVNALLLGDSALYLCASSWTGAGELFFGEGSRLTVL.

This clonotype was counted ten times or more. The gene calls are TRBV5-1 and TRBJ2-7; no clear D gene. The germline CDR1 and CDR2 sequences are SGHRS and YFSETQ. This CDR3 has 12 amino acids. The V gene lost 4 bases and the J gene lost 4 bases, with 9 bases spanning the gap. CDR3 coding DNA: TGCGCCAGCAGCCCCCGGGCTTACGAGCAGTACTTC. Its protein is CASSPRAYEQYF.

The table lists this clonotype with many counts. The rearrangement uses TRBV12-5 and TRBJ2-1; possibly TRBD1 for D (6 bases). The CDR3 runs to 13 residues. Germline assignment: CDR1 LGHNT and CDR2 FRNRAP. Trimming removed 5 bases at V and 9 bases at J, with 14 bases between. The CDR3 loop reads CASGPGTRAEQFF. DNA of the CDR3: TGTGCTAGTGGTCCGGGGACACGGGCTGAGCAGTTCTTC.

This clonotype was observed at least ten times. The chain carries TRBV11-1 and TRBJ2-5; D is undetermined. Germline values: CDR1 SGHAT, CDR2 FQDESV (reference sequence). This CDR3 region has 15 residues. Trimming cost V 1 base and J 5 bases, with 14 bases left between them. For the CDR3, the DNA is TGTGCCAGCAGCTTAGGAAGGAACCACGGGGAGACCCAGTACTTC. This codes for CASSLGRNHGETQYF.

This clonotype was seen many times. The CDR3 loop is CASQGGGETQYF. As DNA, the CDR3 is TGTGCCTCCCAGGGGGGCGGCGAGACCCAGTACTTC. The chain couples TRBV28 to TRBJ2-5, with a possible D match to TRBD1 (7 bases). This CDR3 has 12 amino acids. V was pared by 11 bases and J by 5 bases, with 15 bases between. The germline V gene has CDR1 MDHEN and CDR2 SYDVKM.

This clonotype was observed many times. CDR3 bases: TGCAGCGTTCATATAGATACGCAGTATTTT. This gives the protein CSVHIDTQYF. The V call is TRBV29-1, the J call TRBJ2-3; D gene uncertain. There are 10 residues in the CDR3. Per germline, CDR1 SQVTM and CDR2 ANQGSEA. The V end lost 5 bases, the J end lost 5 bases, and 5 bases lay between the germline ends.

By sample share, this clonotype is medium-sized. This rearrangement joins TRBV7-8 to TRBJ2-5; TRBD2 matches at 8 bases. The junction had 3 bases not matched to a gene; V was cut back by 5 bases and J by 1 base. The CDR3 has 14 amino acids. In germline, CDR1 is SGHVS, CDR2 FQNEAQ. The CDR3 here is CASSRTSGQETQYF. The CDR3 DNA sequence: TGTGCCAGCAGCCGCACTAGCGGCCAAGAGACCCAGTACTTC.

This clonotype was detected many times. This chain joins TRBV7-9 and TRBJ2-7; 7 nucleotides match TRBD2. The trim removed 5 bases at V and 1 base at J, leaving 8 bases unmatched. The length of the CDR3 is 15 residues. The germline V gene has CDR1 SEHNR and CDR2 FQNEAQ (reference sequence). CDR3 DNA sequence: TGTGCCAGCAGCCCGGGGGGTACGATTTCCTACGAGCAGTACTTC. This codes for CASSPGGTISYEQYF.

The V call is TRBV2, the J call TRBJ2-1, with D unclear. Per germline, CDR1 SNHLY and CDR2 FYNNEI. This CDR3 has 16 residues. Trimming cost V 6 bases and J 1 base, with 16 bases left between them. CDR3 residues: CASSHTPEKSYNEQFF. CDR3 sequence (DNA): TGTGCCAGCAGCCACACCCCGGAGAAATCCTACAATGAGCAGTTCTTC.

In its sample, this clonotype was seen many times. The chain uses TRBV11-2 and TRBJ2-4, with D perhaps matching TRBD1 (6 bases). Germline CDR1 is SGHAT and CDR2 is FQNNGV. The CDR3 consists of 15 residues. Trimming shortened V by 2 bases and J by 1 base, and 9 bases separated the two germline ends. CDR3 region: CASSLSTGAKNIQYF. CDR3 DNA sequence: TGTGCCAGCAGCTTATCCACAGGGGCCAAAAACATTCAGTACTTC.

In this sample, this clonotype turned up many times. This chain joins TRBV10-3 and TRBJ2-7, with D tentatively TRBD1 or TRBD2 (6 bases each). Trimming shortened V by 3 bases and J by 5 bases, and 11 bases separated the two germline ends. Per the germline V gene, CDR1 is ENHRY and CDR2 is SYGVKD. The CDR3 has 13 amino acids. The CDR3 loop is CAISEQGGDEQYF. The DNA for the CDR3 is TGTGCCATCAGTGAACAGGGAGGCGACGAGCAGTACTTC.

This clonotype was detected many times. The genes are TRBV25-1 and TRBJ2-2, with 9 bases aligning to TRBD1. The germline V gene encodes CDR1 MGHDK and CDR2 SYGVNS. The CDR3 runs 15 residues. V lost 10 bases, J lost 2 bases, and 8 bases stayed unmatched. The CDR3 DNA sequence: TGTGCCACCTATCCGGGACAGGGTAACACCGGGGAGCTGTTTTTT. Protein: CATYPGQGNTGELFF. The variable domain in full, completed from reference TRBV25-1 and TRBJ2-2, reads EADIYQTPRYLVIGTGKKITLECSQTMGHDKMYWYQQDPGMELHLIHYSYGVNSTEKGDLSSESTVSRIRTEHFPLTLESARPSHTSQYLCATYPGQGNTGELFFGEGSRLTVL.

This clonotype occurred many times. This CDR3 is CASSSGTSGGRSYEQYF. The CDR3 DNA follows: TGCGCCAGCAGCTCGGGGACTAGCGGGGGGCGCTCCTACGAGCAGTACTTC. The chain couples TRBV5-1 to TRBJ2-7; TRBD2 matches 15 bases. The germline V gene encodes CDR1 SGHRS and CDR2 YFSETQ. The CDR3 contains 17 residues. J was trimmed by 0 bases and V by 3 bases; bases with no gene match: 4.

This clonotype was seen at least ten times. The V gene is TRBV12-3 or TRBV12-4, the J gene TRBJ2-5, with D tentatively TRBD1 or TRBD2 (5 bases each). Trimming cost V 6 bases and J 0 bases, with 17 bases left between them. The CDR3 runs 16 residues. The CDR3 DNA sequence: TGTGCCAGCAGCCCGAGGGGACCTCGGTACCAAGAGACCCAGTACTTC. Encoded protein: CASSPRGPRYQETQYF.

This clonotype was detected ten times or more. The chain carries TRBV2 and TRBJ1-1; 7 nucleotides align to TRBD1. V shed 10 bases, J shed 1 base, and the junction held 9 bases outside the gene matches. Germline values: CDR1 SNHLY, CDR2 FYNNEI. CDR3 length: 14 amino acids. The CDR3 DNA reads as TGTGCCACCCCTAGGGGGCCGGGGAACACTGAAGCTTTCTTT. It specifies CATPRGPGNTEAFF.

In this sample, this clonotype turned up many times. The V gene is TRBV6-5, the J gene TRBJ1-1; D is unresolved. Trimming took 7 bases from V and 0 from J, leaving 12 bases between them. Germline V gene sequence: CDR1 MNHEY, CDR2 SVGAGI. The CDR3 covers 14 residues. DNA for the CDR3: TGTGCCAGCACCGGGTTCCCCATGAACACTGAAGCTTTCTTT. Translation: CASTGFPMNTEAFF.

In this sample, this clonotype turned up many times. The J gene is TRBJ2-7, the V gene TRBV11-2, with D uncertain. This CDR3 contains 12 residues. The V gene's germline CDR1 is SGHAT and CDR2 FQNNGV. V was clipped by 4 bases and J by 5 bases, with 9 bases between them. CDR3 region: CASSSGVNEQYF. CDR3 sequence (DNA): TGTGCCAGCAGCTCGGGCGTCAACGAGCAGTACTTC. Full variable domain (outside the CDR3, taken from reference TRBV11-2 and TRBJ2-7): EAGVAQSPRYKIIEKRQSVAFWCNPISGHATLYWYQQILGQGPKLLIQFQNNGVVDDSQLPKDRFSAERLKGVDSTLKIQPAKLEDSAVYLCASSSGVNEQYFGPGTRLTVT.